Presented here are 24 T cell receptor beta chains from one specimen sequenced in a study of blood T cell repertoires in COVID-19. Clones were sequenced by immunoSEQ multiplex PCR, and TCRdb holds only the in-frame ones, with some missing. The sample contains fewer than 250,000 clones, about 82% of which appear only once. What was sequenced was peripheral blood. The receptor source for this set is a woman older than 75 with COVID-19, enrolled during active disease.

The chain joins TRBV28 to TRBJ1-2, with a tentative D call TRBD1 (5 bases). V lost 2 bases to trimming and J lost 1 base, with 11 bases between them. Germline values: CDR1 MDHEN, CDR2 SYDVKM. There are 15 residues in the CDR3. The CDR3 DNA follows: TGTGCCAGCAGTTTAGGAGGGGCTCGTAACTATGGCTACACCTTC. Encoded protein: CASSLGGARNYGYTF.

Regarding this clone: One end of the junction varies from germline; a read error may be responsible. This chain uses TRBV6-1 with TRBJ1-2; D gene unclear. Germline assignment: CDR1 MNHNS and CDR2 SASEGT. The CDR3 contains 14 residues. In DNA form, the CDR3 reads TGTGCCAGCAATGAAGGAGTTCTGTCCTATGGCTACACCTTC. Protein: CASNEGVLSYGYTF.

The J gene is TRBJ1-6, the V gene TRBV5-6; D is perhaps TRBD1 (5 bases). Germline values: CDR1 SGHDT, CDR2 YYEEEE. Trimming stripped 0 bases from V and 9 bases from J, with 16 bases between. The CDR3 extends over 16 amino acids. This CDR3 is CASSLEARSGGSPLHF. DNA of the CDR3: TGTGCCAGCAGCTTGGAAGCGCGAAGCGGGGGTTCACCCCTCCACTTT.

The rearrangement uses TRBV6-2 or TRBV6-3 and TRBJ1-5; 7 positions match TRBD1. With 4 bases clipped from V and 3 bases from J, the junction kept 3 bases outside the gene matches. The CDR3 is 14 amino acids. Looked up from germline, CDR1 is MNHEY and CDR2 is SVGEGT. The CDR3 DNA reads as TGTGCCAGCAGTTCGACAGGGTACAATCAGCCCCAGCATTTT. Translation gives CASSSTGYNQPQHF.

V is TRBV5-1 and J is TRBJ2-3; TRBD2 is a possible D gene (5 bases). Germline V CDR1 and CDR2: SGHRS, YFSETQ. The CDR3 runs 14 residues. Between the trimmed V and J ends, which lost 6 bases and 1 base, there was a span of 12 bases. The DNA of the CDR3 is TGCGCCAGCATGGCGCGGGCGGGCACAGATACGCAGTATTTT. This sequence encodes CASMARAGTDTQYF. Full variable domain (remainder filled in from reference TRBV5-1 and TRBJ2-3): KAGVTQTPRYLIKTRGQQVTLSCSPISGHRSVSWYQQTPGQGLQFLFEYFSETQRNKGNFPGRFSGRQFSNSRSEMNVSTLELGDSALYLCASMARAGTDTQYFGPGTRLTVL.

The CDR3 protein is CASSPRLAGGPQETQYF. CDR3 in DNA: TGTGCCAGCTCCCCCAGACTAGCGGGGGGCCCACAAGAGACCCAGTACTTC. The chain employs TRBV18 and TRBJ2-5; 13 bases fit TRBD2. The CDR3 is 17 amino acids. Per germline, CDR1 KGHSH and CDR2 LQKENI. V lost 6 bases to trimming and J lost 2 bases; unmatched junction nucleotides: 9.

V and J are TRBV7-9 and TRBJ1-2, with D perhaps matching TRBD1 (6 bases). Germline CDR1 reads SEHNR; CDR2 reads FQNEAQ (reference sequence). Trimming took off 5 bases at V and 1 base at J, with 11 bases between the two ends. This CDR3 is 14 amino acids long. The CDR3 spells CASSPTGGNYGYTF. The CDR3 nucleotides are TGTGCCAGCAGCCCGACAGGAGGTAACTATGGCTACACCTTC.

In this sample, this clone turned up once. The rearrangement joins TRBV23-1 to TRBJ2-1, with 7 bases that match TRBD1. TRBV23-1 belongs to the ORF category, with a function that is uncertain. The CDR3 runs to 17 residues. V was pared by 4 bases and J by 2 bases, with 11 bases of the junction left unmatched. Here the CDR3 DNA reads TGCGCCAGCAGTCCCGATTCCGGGACAGTGACCTACAATGAGCAGTTCTTC. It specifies CASSPDSGTVTYNEQFF.

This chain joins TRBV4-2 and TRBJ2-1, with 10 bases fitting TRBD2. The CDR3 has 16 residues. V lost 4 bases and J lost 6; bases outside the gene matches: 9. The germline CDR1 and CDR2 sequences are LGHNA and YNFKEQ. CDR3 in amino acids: CASSLGSGGASNEQFF. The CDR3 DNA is TGTGCCAGCAGCCTGGGAAGCGGGGGGGCCTCCAATGAGCAGTTCTTC.

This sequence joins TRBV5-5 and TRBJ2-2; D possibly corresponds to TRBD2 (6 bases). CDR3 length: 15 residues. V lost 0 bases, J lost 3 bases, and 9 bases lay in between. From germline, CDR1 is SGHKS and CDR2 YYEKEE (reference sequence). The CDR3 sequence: CASSLAGVDTGELFF. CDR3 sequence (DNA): TGTGCCAGCAGCTTGGCGGGGGTCGACACCGGGGAGCTGTTTTTT. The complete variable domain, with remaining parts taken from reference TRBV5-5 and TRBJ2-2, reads DAGVTQSPTHLIKTRGQQVTLRCSPISGHKSVSWYQQVLGQGPQFIFQYYEKEERGRGNFPDRFSARQFPNYSSELNVNALLLGDSALYLCASSLAGVDTGELFFGEGSRLTVL.

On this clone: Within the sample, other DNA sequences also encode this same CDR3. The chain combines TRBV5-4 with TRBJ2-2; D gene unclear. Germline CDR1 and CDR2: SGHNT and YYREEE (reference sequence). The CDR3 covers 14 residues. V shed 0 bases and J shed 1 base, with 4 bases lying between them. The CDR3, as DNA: TGTGCCAGCAGCTTGGACAGGAACACCGGGGAGCTGTTTTTT. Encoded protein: CASSLDRNTGELFF.

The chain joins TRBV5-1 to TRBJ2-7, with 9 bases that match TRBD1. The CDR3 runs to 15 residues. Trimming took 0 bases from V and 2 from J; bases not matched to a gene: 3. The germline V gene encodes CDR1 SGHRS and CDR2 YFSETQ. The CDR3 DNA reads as TGCGCCAGCAGCTTGGGGACAGGGGTTACCTACGAGCAGTACGTC. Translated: CASSLGTGVTYEQYV.

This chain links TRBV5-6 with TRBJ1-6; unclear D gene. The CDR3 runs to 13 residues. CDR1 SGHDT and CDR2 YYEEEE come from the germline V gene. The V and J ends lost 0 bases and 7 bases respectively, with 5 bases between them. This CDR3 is CASSLDSNSPLHF. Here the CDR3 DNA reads TGTGCCAGCAGCTTGGACAGCAATTCACCCCTCCACTTT.

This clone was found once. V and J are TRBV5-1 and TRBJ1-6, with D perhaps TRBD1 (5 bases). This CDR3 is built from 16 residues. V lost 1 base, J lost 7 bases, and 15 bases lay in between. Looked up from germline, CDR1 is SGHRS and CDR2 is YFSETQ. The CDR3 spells CASSLLLGQGNSPLHF. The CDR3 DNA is TGCGCCAGCAGCTTGTTGCTCGGGCAGGGCAATTCACCCCTCCACTTT. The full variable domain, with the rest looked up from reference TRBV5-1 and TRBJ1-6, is KAGVTQTPRYLIKTRGQQVTLSCSPISGHRSVSWYQQTPGQGLQFLFEYFSETQRNKGNFPGRFSGRQFSNSRSEMNVSTLELGDSALYLCASSLLLGQGNSPLHFGNGTRLTVT.

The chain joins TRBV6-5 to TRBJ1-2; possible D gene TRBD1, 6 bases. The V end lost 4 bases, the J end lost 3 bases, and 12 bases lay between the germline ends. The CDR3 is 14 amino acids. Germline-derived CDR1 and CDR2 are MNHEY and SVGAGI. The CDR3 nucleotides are TGTGCCAGCAGTTCGGGGCAGGGGTACTATGGCTACACCTTC. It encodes CASSSGQGYYGYTF.

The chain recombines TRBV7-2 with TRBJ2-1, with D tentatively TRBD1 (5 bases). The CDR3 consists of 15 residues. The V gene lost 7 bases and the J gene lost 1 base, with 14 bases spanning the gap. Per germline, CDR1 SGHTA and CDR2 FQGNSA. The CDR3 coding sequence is TGTGCCAGCACCCCAGGGCCGGGTTCCTACAATGAGCAGTTCTTC. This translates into CASTPGPGSYNEQFF.

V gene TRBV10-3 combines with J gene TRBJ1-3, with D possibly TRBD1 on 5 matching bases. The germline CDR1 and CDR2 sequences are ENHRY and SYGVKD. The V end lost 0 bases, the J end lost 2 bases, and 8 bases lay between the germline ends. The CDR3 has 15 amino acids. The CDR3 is CAISESPGAGNTIYF. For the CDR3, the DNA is TGTGCCATCAGTGAGTCACCGGGGGCTGGAAACACCATATATTTT.

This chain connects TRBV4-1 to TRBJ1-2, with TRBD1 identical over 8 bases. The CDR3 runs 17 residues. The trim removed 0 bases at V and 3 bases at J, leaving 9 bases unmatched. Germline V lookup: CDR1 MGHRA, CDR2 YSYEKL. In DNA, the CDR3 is TGCGCCAGCAGCCAAGATTCCCCCTCAGGGGGCTACTATGGCTACACCTTC. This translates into CASSQDSPSGGYYGYTF.

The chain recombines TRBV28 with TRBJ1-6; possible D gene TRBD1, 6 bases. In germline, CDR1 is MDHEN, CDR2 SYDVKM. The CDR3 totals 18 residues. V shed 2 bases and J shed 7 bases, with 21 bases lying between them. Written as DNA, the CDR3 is TGTGCCAGCAGTTTAGGAACAGAGGGGGTTTATTGGAATTCACCCCTCCACTTT. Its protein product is CASSLGTEGVYWNSPLHF.

CDR3 loop: CASSGTSSQETQYF. CDR3 in DNA: TGTGCCAGCTCCGGGACTAGCAGCCAAGAGACCCAGTACTTC. The J gene is TRBJ2-5, the V gene TRBV21-1; TRBD2, the table's D call, lacks a check against the DNA. TRBV21-1 is given as a pseudogene. The CDR3 consists of 14 residues.

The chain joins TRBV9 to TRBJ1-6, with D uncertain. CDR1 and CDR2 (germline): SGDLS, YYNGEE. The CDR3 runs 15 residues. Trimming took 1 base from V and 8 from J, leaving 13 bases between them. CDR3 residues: CASSVSFGVDSPLHF. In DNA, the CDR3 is TGTGCCAGCAGCGTAAGTTTCGGTGTTGATTCACCCCTCCACTTT.

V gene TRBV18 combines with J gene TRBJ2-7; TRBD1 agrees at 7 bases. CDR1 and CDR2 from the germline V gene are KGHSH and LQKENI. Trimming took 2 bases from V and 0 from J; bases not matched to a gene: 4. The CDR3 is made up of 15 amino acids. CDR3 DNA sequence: TGTGCCAGCTCACCATGGACAGGTAGCTCCTACGAGCAGTACTTC. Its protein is CASSPWTGSSYEQYF.

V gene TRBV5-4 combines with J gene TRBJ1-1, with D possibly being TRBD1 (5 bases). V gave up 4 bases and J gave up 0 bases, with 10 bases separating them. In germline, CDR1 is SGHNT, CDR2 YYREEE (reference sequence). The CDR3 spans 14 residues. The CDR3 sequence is CASSGATMNTEAFF. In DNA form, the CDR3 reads TGTGCCAGCAGCGGGGCCACTATGAACACTGAAGCTTTCTTT.

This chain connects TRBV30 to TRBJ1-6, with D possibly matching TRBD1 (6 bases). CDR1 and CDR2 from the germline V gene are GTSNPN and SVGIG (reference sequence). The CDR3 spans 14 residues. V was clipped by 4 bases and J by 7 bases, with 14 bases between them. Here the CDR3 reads CAWNRGGRNSPLHF. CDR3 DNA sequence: TGTGCCTGGAATCGAGGGGGTCGAAATTCACCCCTCCACTTT.